This TCR beta chain originates from a study of T cells after yellow fever vaccination. Across the study: SMART-Seq v4 Ultra Low Input prepared the low-cell-number fractions. Broader study findings: Researchers cautioned that FACS-sorted repertoires could harbor abundant clonotypes contaminating from the bulk population. Among all clonotypes, a small share was observed in both CD4 and CD8 compartments.

Germline values: CDR1 SGHTA, CDR2 FQGNSA. There are 14 residues in the CDR3. V gave up 7 bases and J gave up 2 bases, with 12 bases separating them. Concerning this clonotype: Its cognate antigen is unknown.

A universal primer site and UMIs were added as TCR cDNA was made by 5'RACE template switching. TCRdb fed the 5' RACE reads into MiXCR, producing one record per CDR3 protein. The sample lists about 340,000 distinct CDR3 sequences, around an eighth occurring once. V is TRBV7-2 and J is TRBJ2-1; possible D gene TRBD2, 6 bases. This sample comprised CD4+ T cells sorted from PBMCs, obtained 15 days after the yellow fever booster vaccination. This clonotype originated in a man aged 18 to 35 who received the YFV17D yellow fever vaccine. CDR3 DNA: TGTGCCAGCAAAAGGGACTCGCCCTACAATGAGCAGTTCTTC. This codes for CASKRDSPYNEQFF.